The 19 T cell receptor beta chains listed next were all sequenced from one sample in a study of OX40 agonist ivuxolimab in advanced cancers. The assay was immunoSEQ multiplex PCR, and TCRdb's table has in-frame clones only and misses some. The sample consists of approximately 90,000 clones, more than 80% of them appearing once. The sample consisted of CD4+ or CD8+ T cells sorted from blood, taken in a trial of the OX40 agonist ivuxolimab. The receptors here all came from an adult with an advanced solid tumor such as melanoma, head and neck, liver or kidney cancer.

The rearrangement links TRBV4-2 to TRBJ2-7, with TRBD2 as a possible D gene (6 bases). Per the germline V gene, CDR1 is LGHNA and CDR2 is YNFKEQ. CDR3 length: 15 residues. The V and J ends lost 0 bases and 3 bases respectively, with 12 bases between them. CDR3 sequence: CASSQEVGGIYEQYF. The CDR3 DNA follows: TGTGCCAGCAGCCAAGAGGTTGGGGGGATCTACGAGCAGTACTTC.

V and J are TRBV4-2 and TRBJ2-5, with TRBD1 matching 7 bases. The DNA end favors TRBJ2-7, so the J call may be wrong. The CDR3 consists of 13 residues. Germline CDR1 is LGHNA and CDR2 is YNFKEQ. CDR3 coding DNA: TGTGCCAGCAGCCGCCTACAGGGGAACGAGCAGTACTTC. It translates to CASSRLQGNEQYF.

The chain employs TRBV6-1 and TRBJ2-7; D not certain. V lost 6 bases to trimming and J lost 3 bases, with 9 bases between them. Germline CDR1 MNHNS, CDR2 SASEGT. The CDR3 is 12 amino acids. This CDR3 reads CASRDQDYEQYF. CDR3 nucleotides: TGTGCCAGCAGAGACCAGGACTACGAGCAGTACTTC.

The chain employs TRBV11-2 and TRBJ2-7, with TRBD1 identical over 7 bases. The CDR3 sequence is 13 residues long. The J segment lost 8 bases and the V segment lost 0 bases, leaving 4 bases of the junction unmatched. Germline assignment: CDR1 SGHAT and CDR2 FQNNGV. CDR3 coding DNA: TGTGCCAGCAGCTTAGATCTCAGGGGGAAGCAGTACTTC. Translated, it gives CASSLDLRGKQYF.

This chain connects TRBV18 to TRBJ1-5; possible D gene TRBD1, 6 bases. The germline gives CDR1 KGHSH, CDR2 LQKENI. Trimming removed 6 bases at V and 5 bases at J, with 11 bases between. The CDR3 totals 13 residues. DNA for the CDR3: TGTGCCAGCTCCGGAGGGGGGGATCAGCCCCAGCATTTT. Protein sequence: CASSGGGDQPQHF. Filled out from reference TRBV18 and TRBJ1-5, the complete variable domain reads NAGVMQNPRHLVRRRGQEARLRCSPMKGHSHVYWYRQLPEEGLKFMVYLQKENIIDESGMPKERFSAEFPKEGPSILRIQQVVRGDSAAYFCASSGGGDQPQHFGDGTRLSIL.

J is TRBJ2-1 and V is TRBV29-1, with D maybe TRBD1 (6 bases). Germline V gene sequence: CDR1 SQVTM, CDR2 ANQGSEA. V was shortened by 5 bases and J by 5 bases, with 10 bases between the two germline ends. CDR3 length: 12 amino acids. DNA for the CDR3: TGCAGCGTTCGTGGGGGCCACAATGAGCAGTTCTTC. Its translation is CSVRGGHNEQFF.

The gene calls are TRBV6-5 and TRBJ1-1, with 11 bases that match TRBD1. The CDR3 is 15 residues long. J gave up 3 bases and V 0 bases, and 0 bases lay outside the gene matches. The V gene's germline CDR1 is MNHEY and CDR2 SVGAGI. DNA for the CDR3: TGTGCCAGCAGTTACTCGGGACAGGGGGACACTGAAGCTTTCTTT. Protein: CASSYSGQGDTEAFF.

The V call is TRBV11-3, the J call TRBJ2-3; 7 bases line up with TRBD1. The V gene end was trimmed by 1 base and the J gene end by 5 bases; junction bases not matched to a gene: 6. Germline V gene lookup returns CDR1 SGHNT and CDR2 YENEEA. The CDR3 is 15 amino acids. CDR3 DNA sequence: TGTGCCAGCAGCTTAGCGTTACCAGGGGGAGATACGCAGTATTTT. As protein: CASSLALPGGDTQYF.

DNA of the CDR3: TGTGCCACCAGCGTCCTAGCTGGTGTGTATGATGAGCAGTTCTTC. Protein sequence: CATSVLAGVYDEQFF. The V gene is TRBV15, the J gene TRBJ2-1; D possibly corresponds to TRBD2 (5 bases). V was pared by 5 bases and J by 8 bases, with 19 bases between. The CDR3 sequence is 15 residues long. Germline V gives CDR1 LNHNV, CDR2 YYDKDF (reference sequence).

The chain has TRBV5-1 and TRBJ2-1; possibly TRBD1 or TRBD2 for D (5 bases each). The CDR3 is 15 residues long. V was pared by 0 bases and J by 2 bases, with 9 bases between. Germline loops: CDR1 SGHRS, CDR2 YFSETQ. The CDR3 nucleotides are TGCGCCAGCAGCTTGGTGGGGGACCCCTACAATGAGCAGTTCTTC. Encoded protein: CASSLVGDPYNEQFF. Complete variable domain (other parts from reference TRBV5-1 and TRBJ2-1): KAGVTQTPRYLIKTRGQQVTLSCSPISGHRSVSWYQQTPGQGLQFLFEYFSETQRNKGNFPGRFSGRQFSNSRSEMNVSTLELGDSALYLCASSLVGDPYNEQFFGPGTRLTVL.

This clone was found a few times. The V gene is TRBV10-3, the J gene TRBJ1-2; D not resolved. CDR3 size: 14 residues. V was shortened by 3 bases and J by 2 bases, with 10 bases between the two germline ends. Germline V gene lookup returns CDR1 ENHRY and CDR2 SYGVKD. CDR3 sequence reads: CAISEITENYGYTF. CDR3 nucleotide sequence: TGTGCCATCAGTGAAATAACGGAGAACTATGGCTACACCTTC.

This chain uses TRBV11-2 with TRBJ2-1; the match to TRBD2 covers 7 bases. This CDR3 region has 13 residues. Germline values: CDR1 SGHAT, CDR2 FQNNGV. V gave up 7 bases and J gave up 9 bases; unmatched junction bases: 9. Here the CDR3 reads CASTPLAGVEQFF. In nucleotides, the CDR3 is TGTGCCAGCACCCCCTTAGCGGGTGTTGAGCAGTTCTTC.

The rearrangement uses TRBV2 and TRBJ2-7; no reliable D call. This CDR3 region has 14 residues. Germline CDR1 SNHLY, CDR2 FYNNEI. The ends were cut back, 6 bases at V and 0 bases at J, with 12 bases in the middle. CDR3 in DNA: TGTGCCAGCAGGTCGGGCCGACACTCCTACGAGCAGTACTTC. The encoded protein is CASRSGRHSYEQYF.

The chain employs TRBV30 and TRBJ1-5; unclear D gene. Germline CDR1 is GTSNPN and CDR2 is SVGIG (reference sequence). Between the trimmed V and J ends, which lost 1 base and 3 bases, there was a span of 7 bases. CDR3 length: 13 amino acids. The chain's CDR3 is CAWSDHVNQPQHF. The CDR3 nucleotides read TGTGCCTGGAGTGACCACGTCAATCAGCCCCAGCATTTT.

The chain recombines TRBV7-8 with TRBJ1-1; D remains ambiguous. Trimming pared 1 base from V and 5 bases from J, leaving 11 bases between. The CDR3 spans 14 residues. The germline gives CDR1 SGHVS, CDR2 FQNEAQ. CDR3 in amino acids: CASSLDVEGTEAFF. The CDR3 DNA follows: TGTGCCAGCAGCTTAGACGTTGAGGGAACTGAAGCTTTCTTT.

The chain employs TRBV15 and TRBJ1-1, with unresolved D. The V gene lost 0 bases and the J gene lost 4 bases, with 6 bases spanning the gap. Germline V gene data show CDR1 as LNHNV and CDR2 as YYDKDF (reference sequence). The CDR3 has 13 residues. CDR3 coding DNA: TGTGCCACCAGCAGAGATCTGGGCACTGAAGCTTTCTTT. It specifies CATSRDLGTEAFF.

The gene calls are TRBV7-6 and TRBJ2-5, with 10 bases identical to TRBD2. V was pared by 4 bases and J by 8 bases, with 7 bases of the junction left unmatched. The CDR3 contains 14 residues. Germline V gene lookup returns CDR1 SGHVS and CDR2 FNYEAQ. CDR3 loop: CASSSPWTSGTQYF. For the CDR3, the DNA is TGTGCCAGCAGCTCACCCTGGACTAGCGGAACCCAGTACTTC.

The chain combines TRBV28 with TRBJ1-5; D ambiguous. The V gene's germline CDR1 is MDHEN and CDR2 SYDVKM. This CDR3 is built from 14 residues. V was clipped by 3 bases and J by 3 bases, with 9 bases between them. The CDR3 region is CASSLVRANQPQHF. The DNA for the CDR3 is TGTGCCAGCAGTTTGGTAAGGGCCAATCAGCCCCAGCATTTT. The full variable domain, with the rest looked up from reference TRBV28 and TRBJ1-5, is DVKVTQSSRYLVKRTGEKVFLECVQDMDHENMFWYRQDPGLGLRLIYFSYDVKMKEKGDIPEGYSVSREKKERFSLILESASTNQTSMYLCASSLVRANQPQHFGDGTRLSIL.

CDR3 loop: CASSRQGAWEQYF. The DNA for the CDR3 is TGTGCCAGCAGCCGACAGGGGGCTTGGGAGCAGTACTTC. The chain links TRBV27 to TRBJ2-7; 10 bases agree with TRBD1. This CDR3 has 13 amino acids. The V gene end was trimmed by 6 bases and the J gene end by 7 bases; junction bases not matched to a gene: 6. CDR1 MNHEY and CDR2 SMNVEV come from the germline V gene (reference sequence).